These 16 T cell receptor beta chains were sequenced from one sample in a study of cytomegalovirus exposure and HLA in healthy donors listed by TCRdb under 2017. To prepare the library, the immunoSEQ multiplex PCR assay was applied. The table comes from immuneACCESS by way of TCRdb, which keeps in-frame sequences with V and J called. Part of the clones is missing from these tables; in studies checked, under half for an unresolved V gene and the rest for unknown reasons. For this sample the table gives over 200,000 clones, of which 88% were detected only once. The leading ten clones occupy roughly 3% of the sample. The sample was PBMCs. The receptors here all came from a woman aged 18-29 years in good health and CMV-seronegative.

This clone was counted between two and nine times. V usage is TRBV7-9 and J usage is TRBJ2-2; D uncertain. The CDR3 has 13 amino acids. Germline-derived CDR1 and CDR2 are SEHNR and FQNEAQ (reference sequence). Trimming took off 5 bases at V and 5 bases at J, with 9 bases between the two ends. The CDR3 DNA is TGTGCCAGCAGCCTCAGAAGTACCGGGGAGCTGTTTTTT. Amino acids: CASSLRSTGELFF.

The DNA for the CDR3 is TGCGCCAGCAGCGGACAGCTGCAAGAGACCCAGTACTTC. Its translation: CASSGQLQETQYF. The chain uses TRBV4-3 and TRBJ2-5; possible D gene TRBD1, 6 bases. CDR3 length equals 13 residues. Trimming shortened V by 5 bases and J by 2 bases, and 9 bases separated the two germline ends. From germline, CDR1 is LGHNA and CDR2 YSLEER.

The rearrangement joins TRBV6-5 to TRBJ1-2, with D tentatively TRBD1 (6 bases). Germline-derived CDR1 and CDR2 are MNHEY and SVGAGI. Deletions cut 0 bases from V and 5 bases from J, with 10 bases between. CDR3 length: 14 residues. CDR3 amino acids: CASSYSTGQYGYTF. The CDR3 bases are TGTGCCAGCAGTTACTCGACCGGACAGTATGGCTACACCTTC.

The chain joins TRBV13 to TRBJ2-7; no clear D. Per the germline V gene, CDR1 is PRHDT and CDR2 is FYEKMQ (reference sequence). The CDR3 has 14 amino acids. V gave up 4 bases and J gave up 2 bases, with 12 bases separating them. The CDR3: CASSSNSVAYEQYF. CDR3 DNA: TGTGCCAGCAGCTCCAACAGTGTAGCCTACGAGCAGTACTTC.

The rearrangement joins TRBV27 to TRBJ2-3; 7 bases fit TRBD2. V lost 2 bases, J lost 6 bases, and 5 bases stayed unmatched. The CDR3 contains 14 residues. In germline, CDR1 is MNHEY, CDR2 SMNVEV (reference sequence). The CDR3 DNA reads TGTGCCAGCAGTTTAACGGCGGGGGAGGATACGCAGTATTTT. It translates to CASSLTAGEDTQYF.

The V and J genes are TRBV14 and TRBJ2-7; 7 positions match TRBD2. Per the germline V gene, CDR1 is SGHDN and CDR2 is FVKESK. The CDR3 has 12 amino acids. J lost 10 bases, V lost 4 bases, and 7 bases had no gene match. The CDR3 protein is CASSRGGIYQYF. The CDR3 DNA is TGTGCCAGCAGCCGGGGGGGGATCTATCAGTACTTC. The variable domain in full, with the rest retrieved from reference TRBV14 and TRBJ2-7, is EAGVTQFPSHSVIEKGQTVTLRCDPISGHDNLYWYRRVMGKEIKFLLHFVKESKQDESGMPNNRFLAERTGGTYSTLKVQPAELEDSGVYFCASSRGGIYQYFGPGTRLTVT.

The V and J genes are TRBV27 and TRBJ2-1; 13 positions agree with TRBD2. CDR1 MNHEY and CDR2 SMNVEV come from the germline V gene (reference sequence). Unmatched junction bases numbered 4, after V lost 1 base and J lost 10 bases. The CDR3 totals 15 residues. The CDR3 loop is CASSLWTSGSGEQFF. As DNA, the CDR3 is TGTGCCAGCAGTTTATGGACTAGCGGGAGTGGCGAGCAGTTCTTC.

The table lists this clone with a few counts. The chain carries TRBV7-3 and TRBJ2-3, with no clear D. The CDR3 has 11 residues. The V gene's germline CDR1 is SGHTA and CDR2 FQGTGA. The ends were cut back, 7 bases at V and 6 bases at J, with 8 bases in the middle. CDR3 nucleotides: TGTGCCAGCACCTTCGGGGATACGCAGTATTTT. It yields the protein CASTFGDTQYF.

The V gene is TRBV25-1, the J gene TRBJ1-1; possibly TRBD1 for D (6 bases). The CDR3 has 14 amino acids. Looked up from germline, CDR1 is MGHDK and CDR2 is SYGVNS. The V end lost 4 bases, the J end lost 3 bases, and 12 bases lay between the germline ends. The CDR3 here is CASSAVRGYTEAFF. The CDR3 region has the DNA TGTGCCAGCAGTGCGGTGAGGGGGTACACTGAAGCTTTCTTT.

This clone showed up just once. The rearrangement joins TRBV28 to TRBJ1-2, with a possible D match to TRBD1 (6 bases). Trimming pared 4 bases from V and 4 bases from J, leaving 13 bases between. CDR3 length: 14 amino acids. Germline V lookup: CDR1 MDHEN, CDR2 SYDVKM. The CDR3 DNA is TGTGCCAGCAGTTCAGGGGCCCTAGGCTATGGCTACACCTTC. It yields the protein CASSSGALGYGYTF.

V usage is TRBV28 and J usage is TRBJ1-1; 7 bases are a match to TRBD1. Germline CDR1 and CDR2: MDHEN and SYDVKM. After removal of 7 bases from V and 6 bases from J, the junction contained 8 bases not matched to a gene. The CDR3 runs to 13 residues. The CDR3 spells CASTDRAGPEAFF. DNA of the CDR3: TGTGCCAGCACCGACAGGGCGGGTCCTGAAGCTTTCTTT.

V is TRBV4-1 and J is TRBJ2-1; TRBD1 is a possible D gene (6 bases). Germline lookup yields CDR1 MGHRA and CDR2 YSYEKL. The CDR3 contains 16 residues. V was trimmed by 1 base and J by 0 bases, leaving 10 bases between them. The DNA for the CDR3 is TGCGCCAGCAGCCAAGTGGAAGGGGGCTCCTACAATGAGCAGTTCTTC. Translation: CASSQVEGGSYNEQFF.

The chain has TRBV6-1 and TRBJ1-5; D possibly corresponds to TRBD1 (5 bases). Trimming cost V 7 bases and J 3 bases, with 16 bases left between them. Germline V gives CDR1 MNHNS, CDR2 SASEGT. This CDR3 region has 15 residues. CDR3 loop: CASKTAAQDNQPQHF. In DNA form, the CDR3 reads TGTGCCAGCAAGACGGCGGCACAGGACAATCAGCCCCAGCATTTT.

This chain joins TRBV5-1 and TRBJ2-7, with D tentatively TRBD2 (5 bases). The germline gives CDR1 SGHRS, CDR2 YFSETQ. Trimming pared 1 base from V and 4 bases from J, leaving 9 bases between. CDR3 length equals 13 residues. The CDR3 sequence is CASSLSTGYEQYF. DNA of the CDR3: TGCGCCAGCAGCTTGTCGACGGGATACGAGCAGTACTTC.

This rearrangement joins TRBV15 to TRBJ1-1; no definite D call. V lost 4 bases and J lost 6, with 15 bases in between. The CDR3 is 14 residues long. The germline V gene encodes CDR1 LNHNV and CDR2 YYDKDF (reference sequence). The CDR3 is CATSKRVEFSEAFF. CDR3 nucleotide sequence: TGTGCCACCAGCAAACGGGTAGAGTTTTCTGAAGCTTTCTTT.

This sequence joins TRBV5-1 and TRBJ2-3, with 10 bases lining up with TRBD2. Germline V gene sequence: CDR1 SGHRS, CDR2 YFSETQ. This CDR3 comprises 16 residues. With 1 base clipped from V and 1 base from J, the junction kept 3 bases outside the gene matches. In DNA form, the CDR3 reads TGCGCCAGCAGCTTGCTAGCGGGAGTAGGCACAGATACGCAGTATTTT. Amino acids: CASSLLAGVGTDTQYF.